Each of the 23 T cell receptor beta chains below was sequenced from the same sample in a study of blood T cell repertoires in COVID-19. TCRdb keeps only in-frame clones here, not all; method: immunoSEQ multiplex PCR. The data contain 250,000 to 400,000 clones, approximately 90% of them singletons. The material sequenced was peripheral blood. The receptors originated from a woman aged 25 to 39 with COVID-19, enrolled during active disease.

This clone has a single count. This chain links TRBV6-5 with TRBJ1-5, with 9 bases lining up with TRBD1. The junction had 9 bases not matched to a gene; V was cut back by 6 bases and J by 6 bases. The CDR3 is 15 residues long. Germline CDR1 is MNHEY and CDR2 is SVGAGI. CDR3 sequence: CASSPRQGVRQPQHF. CDR3 in DNA: TGTGCCAGCAGCCCGAGACAGGGGGTTCGTCAGCCCCAGCATTTT.

CDR3 DNA: TGTGCCAGTAGTATCTGGACAGGCGGGGTAGATGGCTACACCTTC. Protein: CASSIWTGGVDGYTF. The chain couples TRBV19 to TRBJ1-2, with 7 bases fitting TRBD1. Germline CDR1 LNHDA, CDR2 SQIVND (reference sequence). V was pared by 3 bases and J by 6 bases, with 10 bases of the junction left unmatched. CDR3 size: 15 residues. The variable domain in full, completed from reference TRBV19 and TRBJ1-2, reads DGGITQSPKYLFRKEGQNVTLSCEQNLNHDAMYWYRQDPGQGLRLIYYSQIVNDFQKGDIAEGYSVSREKKESFPLTVTSAQKNPTAFYLCASSIWTGGVDGYTFGSGTRLTVV.

This rearrangement joins TRBV4-2 to TRBJ2-5, with D perhaps TRBD2 (7 bases). The V end was cut by 3 bases, the J end by 1 base, with 9 bases between. Germline CDR1 reads LGHNA; CDR2 reads YNFKEQ. CDR3 length: 14 amino acids. DNA of the CDR3: TGTGCCAGCAGCCAGGGAGGGGGCCAAGAGACCCAGTACTTC. Protein sequence: CASSQGGGQETQYF.

V usage is TRBV28 and J usage is TRBJ1-4; 7 bases fit TRBD1. Trimming removed 2 bases from V and 8 bases from J; junction bases left unmatched: 8. Per germline, CDR1 MDHEN and CDR2 SYDVKM. This CDR3 contains 15 residues. CDR3 nucleotides: TGTGCCAGCAGTTTAGACCTGACAGGGCGAGAAAAACTGTTTTTT. Translated, it gives CASSLDLTGREKLFF.

Only a few counts were recorded for this clone. The chain couples TRBV28 to TRBJ1-5; D not resolved. Germline V gene data show CDR1 as MDHEN and CDR2 as SYDVKM. V lost 2 bases, J lost 3 bases, and 17 bases lay in between. This CDR3 contains 17 residues. CDR3 sequence reads: CASSLINTVPYNQPQHF. CDR3 nucleotides: TGTGCCAGCAGTTTAATAAATACGGTCCCTTACAATCAGCCCCAGCATTTT.

The CDR3 reads CASSRQVNQPQHF. CDR3 DNA: TGTGCCAGCAGTAGACAGGTTAATCAGCCCCAGCATTTT. V is TRBV28 and J is TRBJ1-5, with a possible D match to TRBD1 (6 bases). The germline V gene has CDR1 MDHEN and CDR2 SYDVKM. The CDR3 extends over 13 amino acids. V lost 5 bases and J lost 4, with 9 bases in between.

The CDR3 loop is CASSKGFAYEQYV. CDR3 in DNA: TGTGCCAGCAGTAAGGGGTTCGCCTACGAGCAGTACGTC. The chain joins TRBV6-2 or TRBV6-3 to TRBJ2-7, with D perhaps TRBD1 (5 bases). V lost 5 bases, J lost 2 bases, and 10 bases lay in between. The CDR3 loop spans 13 amino acids. Germline CDR1 reads MNHEY; CDR2 reads SVGEGT.

The rearrangement uses TRBV7-9 and TRBJ1-6; 7 bases are shared with TRBD1. The CDR3 is 14 residues long. Germline values: CDR1 SEHNR, CDR2 FQNEAQ (reference sequence). V gave up 5 bases and J gave up 9 bases; unmatched junction bases: 7. The CDR3 sequence: CASSTWDRASPLHF. In DNA, the CDR3 is TGTGCCAGCAGCACCTGGGACAGAGCTTCACCCCTCCACTTT.

J is TRBJ1-2 and V is TRBV27; D is possibly TRBD1 (6 bases). The V gene lost 6 bases and the J gene lost 4 bases, with 15 bases spanning the gap. The CDR3 length is 14 residues. Germline CDR1 MNHEY, CDR2 SMNVEV (reference sequence). CDR3 bases: TGTGCCAGCAGCCCCGGGGGGGCGAGCTATGGCTACACCTTC. The encoded protein is CASSPGGASYGYTF.

This clone showed up just once. This chain uses TRBV29-1 with TRBJ2-1; D is undetermined. V lost 3 bases and J 7 bases, leaving 10 bases between the germline ends. CDR3 size: 12 residues. CDR1 SQVTM and CDR2 ANQGSEA come from the germline V gene. This CDR3 reads CSVEGVFNEQFF. CDR3 DNA: TGCAGCGTTGAGGGCGTGTTTAATGAGCAGTTCTTC.

The rearrangement joins TRBV5-5 to TRBJ1-1; D is uncertain. The CDR3 runs 15 residues. Germline CDR1 reads SGHKS; CDR2 reads YYEKEE (reference sequence). Trimming pared 0 bases from V and 5 bases from J, leaving 14 bases between. The CDR3 DNA follows: TGTGCCAGCAGCTTGGCCCCGGGAAGGGATACTGAAGCTTTCTTT. It translates to CASSLAPGRDTEAFF.

The rearrangement joins TRBV12-5 to TRBJ2-7; 8 bases line up with TRBD1. With V trimmed by 5 bases and J by 7 bases, 10 bases remained unmatched. CDR1 and CDR2 (germline): LGHNT, FRNRAP. The CDR3 extends over 14 amino acids. The CDR3 spells CASGPRQGMNEQYF. CDR3 DNA sequence: TGTGCTAGTGGTCCGAGACAGGGGATGAATGAGCAGTACTTC.

V and J are TRBV7-8 and TRBJ1-1; tentative D call: TRBD1 (5 bases). With 5 bases removed from V and 3 bases from J, the gap between germline ends came to 19 bases. The CDR3 runs to 16 residues. Looked up from germline, CDR1 is SGHVS and CDR2 is FQNEAQ. In nucleotides, the CDR3 is TGTGCCAGCAGCCGACGGGGGGGTATGGGCTACACTGAAGCTTTCTTT. It translates to CASSRRGGMGYTEAFF.

The J gene is TRBJ2-3, the V gene TRBV10-1; 9 nucleotides align to TRBD2. This CDR3 has 18 residues. Germline assignment: CDR1 WNHNN and CDR2 SYGVQD (reference sequence). The J segment lost 3 bases and the V segment lost 5 bases, leaving 15 bases of the junction unmatched. CDR3 nucleotides: TGCGCCAGCAGTACCGCCCGCGGGGGGGTTATTAGGACAGATACGCAGTATTTT. Amino acid sequence: CASSTARGGVIRTDTQYF.

The sample holds one count of this clone. As DNA, the CDR3 is TGTGCCACAAGACTATCTCGGCGAGAGACCCAGTACTTC. As protein: CATRLSRRETQYF. The chain uses TRBV27 and TRBJ2-5; the D gene is possibly TRBD2 (5 bases). This CDR3 has 13 residues. Trimming took off 10 bases at V and 4 bases at J, with 16 bases between the two ends. From germline, CDR1 is MNHEY and CDR2 SMNVEV (reference sequence).

V is TRBV2 and J is TRBJ1-3; no reliable D call. Germline V CDR1 and CDR2: SNHLY, FYNNEI. The CDR3 contains 14 residues. V shed 6 bases and J shed 4 bases, with 13 bases lying between them. This chain's CDR3 is CASRSGRRGNTIYF. DNA of the CDR3: TGTGCCAGCAGGTCCGGGCGGAGGGGAAACACCATATATTTT.

The chain couples TRBV11-2 to TRBJ2-7; a weak D match, TRBD2 (5 bases). V lost 5 bases and J 4 bases, leaving 12 bases between the germline ends. The CDR3 consists of 13 residues. The germline V gene encodes CDR1 SGHAT and CDR2 FQNNGV. As DNA, the CDR3 is TGTGCCAGCAGCCCGGGCTTAGCGTACGAGCAGTACTTC. As protein: CASSPGLAYEQYF.

The chain carries TRBV5-6 and TRBJ1-4; D is perhaps TRBD1 (6 bases). The CDR3 has 15 residues. Looked up from germline, CDR1 is SGHDT and CDR2 is YYEEEE. Trimming left V 4 bases short and J 8 bases short, with 18 bases between. This CDR3 is CASSPYRVPSEKLFF. In DNA, the CDR3 is TGTGCCAGCAGCCCCTACAGGGTGCCGTCGGAAAAACTGTTTTTT.

The V gene is TRBV7-2, the J gene TRBJ1-1; 9 bases are a match to TRBD1. Unmatched junction bases numbered 6, after V lost 0 bases and J lost 4 bases. Germline values: CDR1 SGHTA, CDR2 FQGNSA. The CDR3 loop spans 16 amino acids. Here the CDR3 reads CASSLAPTGGFTEAFF. The DNA of the CDR3 is TGTGCCAGCAGCTTAGCCCCGACAGGGGGTTTCACTGAAGCTTTCTTT.

V usage is TRBV18 and J usage is TRBJ1-5; unclear D gene. Germline CDR1 reads KGHSH; CDR2 reads LQKENI. V was clipped by 6 bases and J by 3 bases, with 12 bases between them. The CDR3 contains 14 residues. For the CDR3, the DNA is TGTGCCAGCTCGCTGTTAGACACCAATCAGCCCCAGCATTTT. Translated, it gives CASSLLDTNQPQHF.

The CDR3 nucleotides read TGTGCCAGCAGCCAATCTGCCGACAGGGTTGGTAGGAATGAGCAGTTCTTC. This sequence encodes CASSQSADRVGRNEQFF. J is TRBJ2-1 and V is TRBV4-2, with 7 bases matching TRBD1. Per germline, CDR1 LGHNA and CDR2 YNFKEQ. With V trimmed by 2 bases and J by 7 bases, 14 bases remained unmatched. The CDR3 length is 17 residues.

This sequence joins TRBV7-2 and TRBJ2-2; 12 bases fit TRBD2. Per germline, CDR1 SGHTA and CDR2 FQGNSA. V shed 4 bases, J shed 6 bases, and the junction held 6 bases outside the gene matches. This CDR3 comprises 16 residues. CDR3 in DNA: TGTGCCAGCAGCTCTTGGACTAGCGGGGATGCCGGGGAGCTGTTTTTT. This sequence encodes CASSSWTSGDAGELFF.

The V gene is TRBV29-1, the J gene TRBJ2-3, with a weak D call TRBD1 (6 bases). The CDR3 loop spans 13 amino acids. Germline V gives CDR1 SQVTM, CDR2 ANQGSEA. V was trimmed by 5 bases and J by 2 bases, leaving 11 bases between them. CDR3 residues: CSVTRQDTDTQYF. DNA of the CDR3: TGCAGCGTTACCAGACAGGACACAGATACGCAGTATTTT.